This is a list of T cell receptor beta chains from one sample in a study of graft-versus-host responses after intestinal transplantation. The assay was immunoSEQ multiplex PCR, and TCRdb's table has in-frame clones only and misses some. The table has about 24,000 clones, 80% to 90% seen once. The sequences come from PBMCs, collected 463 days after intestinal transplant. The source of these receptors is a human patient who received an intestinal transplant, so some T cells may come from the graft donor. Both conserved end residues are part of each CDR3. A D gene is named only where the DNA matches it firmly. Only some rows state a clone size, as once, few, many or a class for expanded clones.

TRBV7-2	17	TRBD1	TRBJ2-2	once	TGTGCCAGCAGCGCGCCCGGGACAGGGGATCGGGGCGGGGAGCTGTTTTTT	CASSAPGTGDRGGELFF
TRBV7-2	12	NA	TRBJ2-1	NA	TGTGCCAGCAGGACCCTAGACCCAAGCCAGTTCTTC	CASRTLDPSQFF
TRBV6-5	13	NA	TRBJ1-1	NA	TGTGCCAGCAGTTACTCGAACCGGTTAGAAGCTTTCTTT	CASSYSNRLEAFF
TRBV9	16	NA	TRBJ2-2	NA	TGTGCCAGCAGCGTGTCTGGCGTGGGGGTTAAAGGGGAGCTGTTTTTT	CASSVSGVGVKGELFF
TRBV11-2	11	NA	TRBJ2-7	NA	TGTGCCAGCAGCTTCTCCTACGAGCAGTACTTC	CASSFSYEQYF
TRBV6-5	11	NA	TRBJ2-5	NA	TGTGCCAGCGCTTCCGCCGGAAAGCAGTACTTC	CASASAGKQYF
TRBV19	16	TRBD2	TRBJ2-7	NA	TGTGCCAGTAGTACAGCCGGGGGGGGTTTCTCCTACGAGCAGTACTTC	CASSTAGGGFSYEQYF
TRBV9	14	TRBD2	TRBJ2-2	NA	TGTGCCAGCAGCATTAGCGGGACTAACGGGGAGCTGTTTTTT	CASSISGTNGELFF
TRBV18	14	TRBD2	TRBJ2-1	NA	TGTGCCAGCTCACGTTCCGGGACTAGCGGGAGGACGGTCTTC	CASSRSGTSGRTVF
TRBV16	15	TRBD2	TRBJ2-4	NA	TGTGCCAGCAGCCGGGGGGGAGCGGCCAAAAACATTCAGTACTTC	CASSRGGAAKNIQYF
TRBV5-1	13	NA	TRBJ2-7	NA	TGCGCCAGCAGCTTGGGGGTATCCTACGAGCAGTACTTC	CASSLGVSYEQYF
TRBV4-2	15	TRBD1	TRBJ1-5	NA	TGTGCCAGCAGCCAGGAGGACAGGGGCAATCAGCCCCAGCATTTT	CASSQEDRGNQPQHF
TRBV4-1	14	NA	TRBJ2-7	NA	TGCGCCAGCAGCCCAGGACAGCACACCTACGAGCAGTACTTC	CASSPGQHTYEQYF
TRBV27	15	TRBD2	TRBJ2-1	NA	TGTGCCAGCAGTTTAAGCGGGAGCTCCTACAATGAGCAGTTCTTC	CASSLSGSSYNEQFF
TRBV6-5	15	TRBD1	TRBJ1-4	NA	TGTGCCAGCAGAAAGAGACAGGGGACTAATGAAAAACTGTTTTTT	CASRKRQGTNEKLFF
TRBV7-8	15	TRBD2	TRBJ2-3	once	TGTGCCAGCAGCTTAGGAGCGGGAGCCCCAGATACGCAGTATTTT	CASSLGAGAPDTQYF